The 14 T cell receptor beta chains below come from one sample, sequenced in a study of T cells expressing NK-cell markers. TCRdb reprocessed the 5' RACE reads, with one entry per CDR3 protein and no DNA. The sample features about 400,000 distinct CDR3 sequences, with approximately 11% in its top ten. Sequencing was carried out using blood T cells: a sorted CD56 or NKG2C T cell subset, CD4+ or CD8+ T cells, or bulk PBMC T cells (not recorded which). The source of these receptors is a woman between 45 and 60 years old in good health.

The V gene is TRBV6-1, the J gene TRBJ1-2. The CDR3 extends over 14 amino acids. Germline V gene lookup returns CDR1 MNHNS and CDR2 SASEGT. The CDR3 sequence: CASSAGFTDVRYTF.

The J gene is TRBJ2-1, the V gene TRBV29-1; lacking DNA, the TRBD1 call made by TCRdb goes unchecked. CDR3 size: 12 residues. Germline lookup yields CDR1 SQVTM and CDR2 ANQGSEA. The CDR3 here is CSVQKPGQGKFF.

This chain joins TRBV7-2 and TRBJ2-2; TCRdb's D call, TRBD2, is unchecked because there is no DNA. Germline-derived CDR1 and CDR2 are SGHTA and FQGNSA. The CDR3 totals 14 residues. The CDR3 loop reads CASSLEAVRGELFF. Full variable domain (remainder filled in from reference TRBV7-2 and TRBJ2-2): GAGVSQSPSNKVTEKGKDVELRCDPISGHTALYWYRQSLGQGLEFLIYFQGNSAPDKSGLPSDRFSAERTGGSVSTLTIQRTQQEDSAVYLCASSLEAVRGELFFGEGSRLTVL.

The rearrangement uses TRBV2 and TRBJ1-2. The CDR3 runs 14 residues. Germline CDR1 and CDR2: SNHLY and FYNNEI. CDR3 loop: CASSEEGLRYGYTF.

The chain uses TRBV28 and TRBJ2-1; TCRdb proposes TRBD2, but this gene call is untestable without DNA. The CDR3 consists of 15 residues. CDR1 is MDHEN and CDR2 is SYDVKM in the germline V gene. The CDR3 sequence is CASSLLLAATNEQFF. Looking up the rest from reference TRBV28 and TRBJ2-1 gives the full variable domain: DVKVTQSSRYLVKRTGEKVFLECVQDMDHENMFWYRQDPGLGLRLIYFSYDVKMKEKGDIPEGYSVSREKKERFSLILESASTNQTSMYLCASSLLLAATNEQFFGPGTRLTVL.

The rearrangement links TRBV27 to TRBJ1-6; TCRdb picks TRBD1, but there is no DNA to check that call. Per the germline V gene, CDR1 is MNHEY and CDR2 is SMNVEV (reference sequence). The CDR3 is 16 amino acids. The CDR3 sequence: CASSLSGIPYNSPLHF.

The chain carries TRBV4-1 and TRBJ2-3; TCRdb proposes TRBD2, but this gene call is untestable without DNA. Looked up from germline, CDR1 is MGHRA and CDR2 is YSYEKL. CDR3 size: 16 residues. CDR3 amino acids: CASSQGTSGSTDTQYF.

V and J are TRBV7-9 and TRBJ1-3. In germline, CDR1 is SEHNR, CDR2 FQNEAQ (reference sequence). This CDR3 spans 13 amino acids. CDR3 in amino acids: CASSSGKPNTIYF.

The chain couples TRBV20-1 to TRBJ2-3. CDR3 size: 11 residues. Germline CDR1 is DFQATT and CDR2 is SNEGSKA (reference sequence). The CDR3: CSAKRPDTQYF.

The chain has TRBV5-5 and TRBJ2-5; no DNA is available, so the TRBD1 call from TCRdb remains unchecked. The CDR3 is made up of 14 amino acids. The V gene's germline CDR1 is SGHKS and CDR2 YYEKEE (reference sequence). The CDR3 reads CASRGQGKQETQYF.

The rearrangement links TRBV27 to TRBJ1-2; the TRBD1 assignment by TCRdb is unverifiable without DNA. Germline CDR1 is MNHEY and CDR2 is SMNVEV (reference sequence). This CDR3 comprises 16 residues. The CDR3 sequence is CASSGGPGQGRGGYTF.

The chain has TRBV2 and TRBJ1-1. CDR1 is SNHLY, CDR2 FYNNEI, per germline. CDR3 length equals 13 residues. The CDR3 protein is CASSEALGWKAFF.

The chain carries TRBV5-1 and TRBJ2-1; no DNA is available, so the TRBD2 call from TCRdb remains unchecked. In germline, CDR1 is SGHRS, CDR2 YFSETQ. The CDR3 is 14 residues long. Here the CDR3 reads CASSPDWPRPPQFF. Full variable domain (rest looked up from reference TRBV5-1 and TRBJ2-1): KAGVTQTPRYLIKTRGQQVTLSCSPISGHRSVSWYQQTPGQGLQFLFEYFSETQRNKGNFPGRFSGRQFSNSRSEMNVSTLELGDSALYLCASSPDWPRPPQFFGPGTRLTVL.

This chain connects TRBV24-1 to TRBJ2-7; TCRdb picks TRBD1, but there is no DNA to check that call. The CDR3 consists of 12 residues. CDR1 and CDR2 from the germline V gene are KGHDR and SFDVKD. CDR3: CATAQSAGEQYF.